The present T cell receptor beta chain was sequenced within a study of T cells after yellow fever vaccination. Germline-derived CDR1 and CDR2 are SGHDT and YYEEEE. Deletions cut 4 bases from V and 7 bases from J, with 14 bases between. CDR3 length equals 13 residues. TCRdb re-called the 5' RACE reads with MiXCR, one entry per CDR3 protein. The data show fewer than 400,000 distinct CDR3 sequences, approximately 12% seen once. This clonotype has a handful of counts. Its target is not known. Study-wide points: Detected again after the booster were most primary-vaccination clones, at approximately 95% CD4 and 70% to 90% CD8.

The TCR originated in a man younger than 35 who received the YFV17D yellow fever vaccine. The sample was CD4+ T cells sorted from PBMCs, taken 45 days after the yellow fever booster vaccination. The rearrangement uses TRBV5-6 and TRBJ1-2, with no clear D. CDR3 bases: TGTGCCAGCAGCCATCTTAGGACGGGTGGCTACACCTTC. This codes for CASSHLRTGGYTF.